One sample yielded the 18 T cell receptor beta chains listed below, sequenced in a study of circulating CD8 cells and anti-PD-1 response in melanoma. Four subsets defined by PD-1 and/or TIGIT were sorted from live CD3+CD8+TCRalphabeta+ cells. TCR libraries were prepared from about 16 ng of total RNA with the QIAseq Immune Repertoire TCR panel. TCRdb re-derived calls from the reads in MiXCR, one entry per CDR3 protein. The sample yields 900 to 1,400 distinct CDR3 sequences, 9.8% seen once. The source was CD8+ T cells from PBMCs, collected at baseline or after one month of anti-PD-1 therapy (not recorded which). The source of these receptors is a human donor with melanoma.

This clonotype has more than one count but fewer than ten. A read error may be the cause here, since a much bigger clone is one base away. V usage is TRBV7-2 and J usage is TRBJ2-7; 10 bases line up with TRBD2. Germline CDR1 and CDR2: SGHTA and FQGNSA. The CDR3 consists of 14 residues. The CDR3 DNA reads as TGTGCCAACAGCTTAGAGCGGGGGGGCTACGAGCAGTACTTC. The encoded protein is CANSLERGGYEQYF.

By frequency in the sample, this clonotype is medium-sized (0.01 to 0.1%). This chain uses TRBV11-2 with TRBJ2-3; 10 nucleotides line up with TRBD2. CDR3 size: 15 residues. Trimming cost V 5 bases and J 0 bases; bases outside gene matches: 2. Germline values: CDR1 SGHAT, CDR2 FQNNGV. Here the CDR3 reads CASSRTSGSTDTQYF. The CDR3 DNA is TGTGCCAGCAGCCGGACTAGCGGAAGCACAGATACGCAGTATTTT.

This clonotype has just a few counts. One end of the junction fails to match germline, which may point to a read error. The chain has TRBV19 and TRBJ2-1; 10 nucleotides line up with TRBD2. Germline V gene lookup returns CDR1 LNHDA and CDR2 SQIVND (reference sequence). The CDR3 spans 15 residues. The CDR3 region has the DNA TGTGCCAGTAGTATTAGCGGGGGGACCTACAATAAGCAGTTCTTC. Translated, it gives CASSISGGTYNKQFF.

This clonotype qualifies as medium-sized. The V gene is TRBV5-5, the J gene TRBJ1-1, with D tentatively TRBD1 (5 bases). The V gene lost 0 bases and the J gene lost 4 bases, with 10 bases spanning the gap. The CDR3 has 14 residues. From germline, CDR1 is SGHKS and CDR2 YYEKEE (reference sequence). Written as DNA, the CDR3 is TGTGCCAGCAGCTTGGGGGGCATGGGCACTGAAGCTTTCTTT. Translating it yields CASSLGGMGTEAFF. Variable domain in full (rest from reference TRBV5-5 and TRBJ1-1): DAGVTQSPTHLIKTRGQQVTLRCSPISGHKSVSWYQQVLGQGPQFIFQYYEKEERGRGNFPDRFSARQFPNYSSELNVNALLLGDSALYLCASSLGGMGTEAFFGQGTRLTVV.

By share, this clonotype counts as medium-sized. V is TRBV25-1 and J is TRBJ1-2; maybe TRBD1 (6 bases). Trimming cost V 1 base and J 3 bases, with 12 bases left between them. The CDR3 has 15 amino acids. Germline CDR1 and CDR2: MGHDK and SYGVNS. CDR3 sequence reads: CASSEWGARDYGYTF. CDR3 nucleotide sequence: TGTGCCAGCAGTGAATGGGGGGCGCGGGACTATGGCTACACCTTC.

This clonotype showed up just a few times. One base away lies a much larger clone, so this may be a sequencing read error. J is TRBJ2-3 and V is TRBV12-3 or TRBV12-4; 9 bases align to TRBD1. The CDR3 runs to 14 residues. Unmatched junction bases numbered 3, after V lost 6 bases and J lost 2 bases. The CDR3 nucleotides are TGTGCCAGCAGCCGGGACAGGGACACAGATACGCAGTATTTT. It yields the protein CASSRDRDTDTQYF.

In its sample, this clonotype ranks as medium-sized. The J gene is TRBJ2-2, the V gene TRBV2, with D possibly being TRBD1 (6 bases). V lost 6 bases and J lost 9, with 17 bases in between. Germline V lookup: CDR1 SNHLY, CDR2 FYNNEI. The CDR3 consists of 14 residues. CDR3 sequence (DNA): TGTGCCAGCAGCGAAACCTGGGACATCCGGGAGCTGTTTTTT. Its protein product is CASSETWDIRELFF.

By share, this clonotype counts as medium-sized. The chain is built from TRBV29-1 and TRBJ2-5; no firm D call. CDR3 length: 12 residues. The V gene's germline CDR1 is SQVTM and CDR2 ANQGSEA. Trimming shortened V by 6 bases and J by 5 bases, and 13 bases separated the two germline ends. The CDR3, as DNA: TGCAGCGTGCCTAGGGCGATCGAGACCCAGTACTTC. Its protein product is CSVPRAIETQYF.

About this clonotype: With a much larger clone just one base away, this may be a read error. The CDR3 DNA sequence: TGCAGTGCTAGAGGGCCCACTAGCGAAACTCTCCAAGAGACCCAGTACTTC. The encoded protein is CSARGPTSETLQETQYF. The V and J genes are TRBV20-1 and TRBJ2-5; 7 bases map to TRBD2. The V gene end was trimmed by 1 base and the J gene end by 1 base; junction bases not matched to a gene: 12. Germline CDR1 and CDR2: DFQATT and SNEGSKA (reference sequence). The length of the CDR3 is 17 residues.

By its share, this clonotype is medium-sized. V is TRBV29-1 and J is TRBJ2-7; 8 bases align to TRBD1. CDR1 and CDR2 (germline): SQVTM, ANQGSEA. The CDR3 length is 12 residues. The junction had 3 bases not matched to a gene; V was cut back by 3 bases and J by 5 bases. The CDR3 here is CSVEDRADEQYF. The CDR3 region has the DNA TGCAGCGTTGAGGACAGGGCCGACGAGCAGTACTTC.

In its sample, this clonotype is medium-sized. This rearrangement joins TRBV19 to TRBJ1-1; D is unresolved. The CDR3 is 15 residues long. V was pared by 2 bases and J by 3 bases, with 13 bases between. The V gene's germline CDR1 is LNHDA and CDR2 SQIVND (reference sequence). The CDR3 DNA sequence: TGTGCCAGTAGTATATTTCCTTGGCAGTACACTGAAGCTTTCTTT. Translating gives CASSIFPWQYTEAFF.

This sequence joins TRBV20-1 and TRBJ2-7; TRBD1 aligns across 7 bases. V shed 1 base, J shed 4 bases, and the junction held 10 bases outside the gene matches. The germline V gene has CDR1 DFQATT and CDR2 SNEGSKA (reference sequence). The CDR3 has 15 residues. The CDR3, as DNA: TGCAGTGCTAGAGTCCCGGGACAGATTCCTTACGAGCAGTACTTC. Its translation: CSARVPGQIPYEQYF.

This clonotype was recorded a few times. In nucleotides, the CDR3 is TGTGCCAGCAGCTTATACGGATACACTGAAGCTTTCTTT. Amino acids: CASSLYGYTEAFF. The J gene is TRBJ1-1, the V gene TRBV7-3; no clear D gene. V lost 2 bases and J 3 bases, leaving 7 bases between the germline ends. Germline V gives CDR1 SGHTA, CDR2 FQGTGA. CDR3 size: 13 residues.

This clonotype is classed as medium-sized. V and J are TRBV19 and TRBJ1-1, with 7 nucleotides matching TRBD1. Looked up from germline, CDR1 is LNHDA and CDR2 is SQIVND (reference sequence). J gave up 4 bases and V 6 bases, and 8 bases lay outside the gene matches. The length of the CDR3 is 14 residues. The DNA of the CDR3 is TGTGCCAGTAGCCCGACAGGGCTCGGCACTGAAGCTTTCTTT. This codes for CASSPTGLGTEAFF. Variable domain in full (rest from reference TRBV19 and TRBJ1-1): DGGITQSPKYLFRKEGQNVTLSCEQNLNHDAMYWYRQDPGQGLRLIYYSQIVNDFQKGDIAEGYSVSREKKESFPLTVTSAQKNPTAFYLCASSPTGLGTEAFFGQGTRLTVV.

Details on this clonotype: The limits of the CDR3 on the DNA are not certain, so only TCRdb's listed CDR3 is given. The V call is TRBV5-6, the J call TRBJ2-7; TRBD1 is taken as the D call from the table, unchecked against the DNA. Termini included, the CDR3 measures 22 amino acids. Germline lookup yields CDR1 SGHDT and CDR2 YYEEEE. CDR3 loop: CASSFYICSAQEGTGRILEQYF.

By sample share, this clonotype is medium-sized. The V and J genes are TRBV7-2 and TRBJ2-7; no definite D call. Germline values: CDR1 SGHTA, CDR2 FQGNSA. V was pared by 5 bases and J by 5 bases, with 7 bases between. This CDR3 is 11 amino acids long. The CDR3 reads CASSHRDEQYF. Written as DNA, the CDR3 is TGTGCCAGCAGCCATCGGGACGAGCAGTACTTC.

In its sample, this clonotype is medium-sized. The chain links TRBV5-4 to TRBJ2-3; TRBD2 aligns across 11 bases. Germline V gene lookup returns CDR1 SGHNT and CDR2 YYREEE (reference sequence). J lost 6 bases, V lost 4 bases, and 13 bases had no gene match. The CDR3 runs to 17 residues. The CDR3 loop is CASSPGTSGFRWDTQYF. The CDR3 region has the DNA TGTGCCAGCAGCCCCGGGACTAGCGGATTTCGCTGGGATACGCAGTATTTT.

By its share, this clonotype is large (0.1 to 1%). The chain combines TRBV29-1 with TRBJ2-1; D is undetermined. Germline loops: CDR1 SQVTM, CDR2 ANQGSEA. V gave up 1 base and J gave up 7 bases, with 8 bases separating them. The CDR3 totals 12 residues. The CDR3 DNA reads TGCAGCGTTGAAGCCCCCAATAATGAGCAGTTCTTC. Translated, it gives CSVEAPNNEQFF.